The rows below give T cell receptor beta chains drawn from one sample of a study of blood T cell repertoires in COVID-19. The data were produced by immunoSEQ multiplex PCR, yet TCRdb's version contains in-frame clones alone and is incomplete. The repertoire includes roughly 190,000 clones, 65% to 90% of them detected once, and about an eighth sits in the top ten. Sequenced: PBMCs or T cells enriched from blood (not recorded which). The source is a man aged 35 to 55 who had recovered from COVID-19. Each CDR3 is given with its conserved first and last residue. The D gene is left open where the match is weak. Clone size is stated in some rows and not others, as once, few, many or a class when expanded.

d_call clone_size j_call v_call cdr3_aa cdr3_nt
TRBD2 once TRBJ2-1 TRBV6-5 CASSPGLVVVEQFF TGTGCCAGCAGTCCGGGACTAGTGGTCGTAGAGCAGTTCTTC
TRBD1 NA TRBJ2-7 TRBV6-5 CASVGTGLDEQYF TGTGCCAGCGTGGGGACAGGGCTCGACGAGCAGTACTTC
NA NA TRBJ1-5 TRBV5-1 CASSPLQGGPLHF TGCGCCAGCTCTCCCCTCCAGGGAGGTCCATTACATTTT
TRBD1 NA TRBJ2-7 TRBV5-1 CASSPRDRGHEQYF TGCGCCAGCAGCCCCAGGGACAGGGGCCACGAGCAGTACTTC
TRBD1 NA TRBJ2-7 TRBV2 CASRGDRESDYEQYF TGTGCCAGCAGAGGGGACAGGGAGTCAGACTACGAGCAGTACTTC
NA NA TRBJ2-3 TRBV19 CASSMTGVPTDTQYF TGTGCCAGTAGTATGACAGGTGTCCCCACAGATACGCAGTATTTT
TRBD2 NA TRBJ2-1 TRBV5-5 CARQGLAGAYEQFF TGTGCCCGTCAAGGATTAGCGGGAGCCTATGAGCAGTTCTTC
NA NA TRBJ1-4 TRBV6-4 CASRRRAGATNEKLFF TGTGCCAGCAGACGCAGGGCTGGGGCAACTAATGAAAAACTGTTTTTT
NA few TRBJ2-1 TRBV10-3 CAINGGRPGDEQFF TGTGCCATCAATGGCGGCAGGCCGGGGGATGAGCAGTTCTTC
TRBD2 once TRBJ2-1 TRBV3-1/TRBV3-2 CASSRGGTSGSKGNEQFF TGTGCCAGCAGCCGAGGCGGGACTAGCGGGAGTAAGGGAAATGAGCAGTTCTTC
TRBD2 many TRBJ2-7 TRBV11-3 CASSPGGYEQYF TGTGCCAGCAGCCCGGGGGGCTACGAGCAGTACTTC
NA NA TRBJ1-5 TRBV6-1 CASSDRGNQPQHF TGTGCCAGCAGTGACAGGGGAAATCAGCCTCAGCATTTT
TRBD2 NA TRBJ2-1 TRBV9 CASSDLAGGPAEQFF TGTGCCAGCAGCGATCTAGCGGGAGGCCCAGCGGAGCAGTTCTTC
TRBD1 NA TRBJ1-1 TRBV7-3 CASSSTQGAGNTEAFF TGTGCCAGCAGCTCAACTCAGGGGGCTGGGAACACTGAAGCTTTCTTT
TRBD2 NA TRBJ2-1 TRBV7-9 CASSFRLAGGDEQFF TGTGCCAGCAGCTTCCGACTAGCGGGAGGGGATGAGCAGTTCTTC
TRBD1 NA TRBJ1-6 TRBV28 CASSSSQGWQYNSPLHF TGTGCCAGCAGTTCCTCACAGGGGTGGCAGTATAATTCACCCCTCCACTTT
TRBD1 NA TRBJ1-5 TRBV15 CATSRGPPGGNQPQHF TGTGCCACCAGCAGAGGTCCTCCAGGGGGAAATCAGCCCCAGCATTTT
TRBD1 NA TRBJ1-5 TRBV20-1 CSASGGTGEQPQHF TGCAGTGCTAGTGGGGGGACAGGGGAACAGCCCCAGCATTTT
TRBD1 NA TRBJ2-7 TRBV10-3 CAIGQGRSEQYF TGTGCCATCGGACAGGGGAGGTCCGAGCAGTACTTC
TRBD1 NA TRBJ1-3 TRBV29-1 CSVDVRGTGNTIYF TGCAGCGTTGACGTCAGGGGGACTGGAAACACCATATATTTT
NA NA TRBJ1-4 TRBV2 CASSRGVATNEKLFF TGTGCCAGCAGTCGGGGGGTGGCAACTAATGAAAAACTGTTTTTT
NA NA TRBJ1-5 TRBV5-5 CASSLGENSNQPQHF TGTGCCAGCAGCTTGGGGGAGAATAGCAATCAGCCCCAGCATTTT
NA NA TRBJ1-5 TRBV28 CASSSSGWGNQPQHF TGTGCCAGCAGTTCATCAGGATGGGGCAATCAGCCCCAGCATTTT
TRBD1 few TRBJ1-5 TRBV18 CASSARTGGDQPQHF TGTGCCAGCTCAGCCAGGACAGGGGGCGATCAGCCCCAGCATTTT
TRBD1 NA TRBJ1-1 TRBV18 CASSLLGQLNTEAFF TGTGCCAGCTCCCTACTGGGACAGTTGAACACTGAAGCTTTCTTT
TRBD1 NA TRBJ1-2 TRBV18 CASSPPGTAANYGYTF TGTGCCAGCTCACCACCCGGGACAGCAGCCAACTATGGCTACACCTTC
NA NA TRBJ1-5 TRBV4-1 CASSQQGLRNQPQHF TGCGCCAGCAGTCAGCAGGGGTTACGGAATCAGCCCCAGCATTTT
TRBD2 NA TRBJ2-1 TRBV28 CASSLVLGTSGNNEQFF TGTGCCAGCAGTTTAGTGCTAGGGACTAGCGGGAACAATGAGCAGTTCTTC
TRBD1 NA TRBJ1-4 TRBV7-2 CASSLGQAEGKLFF TGTGCCAGCAGCTTGGGACAGGCAGAGGGAAAACTGTTTTTT
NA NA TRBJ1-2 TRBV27 CASSPGHGSNYGYTF TGTGCCAGCAGTCCCGGACACGGTTCTAACTATGGCTACACCTTC
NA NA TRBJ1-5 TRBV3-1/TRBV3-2 CASSQDASSNQPQHF TGTGCCAGCAGCCAAGATGCGTCAAGCAATCAGCCCCAGCATTTT
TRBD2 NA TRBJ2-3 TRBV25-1 CASSDGGVSGKITDTQYF TGTGCCAGCAGTGATGGAGGGGTTAGCGGGAAAATCACAGATACGCAGTATTTT
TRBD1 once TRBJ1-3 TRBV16 CASSQRPGTAGNTIYF TGTGCCAGCAGCCAAAGGCCGGGGACAGCTGGAAACACCATATATTTT
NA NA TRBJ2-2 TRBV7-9 CASSLKTANTGELFF TGTGCCAGCAGCTTAAAGACAGCGAACACCGGGGAGCTGTTTTTT
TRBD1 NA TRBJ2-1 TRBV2 CAVPRQGANNEQFF TGTGCCGTTCCAAGACAGGGGGCAAACAATGAGCAGTTCTTC
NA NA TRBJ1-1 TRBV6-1 CASSEFRRNTEAFF TGTGCCAGCAGTGAGTTCCGCAGGAACACTGAAGCTTTCTTT
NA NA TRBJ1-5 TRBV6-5 CASRNKYGGQPQHF TGTGCCAGCAGGAATAAATACGGGGGTCAGCCCCAGCATTTT
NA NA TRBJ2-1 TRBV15 CATSRVLGAQNEQFF TGTGCCACCAGCAGAGTCCTAGGAGCCCAAAATGAGCAGTTCTTC